The 3 T cell receptor beta chains given below trace back to one sample, sequenced in a study of regulatory T cells in long-lasting Graves disease. Researchers made TCR beta libraries by using iRepertoire HTBI primers and running Arm-PCR on CDR3 regions. TCRdb analysed the multiplex PCR reads with MiXCR anew, one entry per CDR3 protein. The repertoire holds about 660,000 distinct CDR3 sequences, with 25% to 35% as singletons. Time point denoted: persistent/refractory GD, antithyroid drugs over 5 years with positive TRAb. TCR sequences were obtained from RNA taken from PBMCs. The starting material was peripheral blood mononuclear cells (PBMCs), obtained when the disease was refractory, from a patient treated with antithyroid drugs. These receptors were taken from a female donor with Graves disease.

This clonotype was observed many times. The chain has TRBV6-1 and TRBJ2-5; 14 bases line up with TRBD2. The germline gives CDR1 MNHNS, CDR2 SASEGT. The CDR3 covers 16 residues. V trimming: 6 bases; J trimming: 7 bases; junction bases outside the gene matches: 10. The DNA of the CDR3 is TGTGCCAGCAGCGCGGGGACTAGCGGGAGCTGGGTGACCCAGTACTTC. Residues: CASSAGTSGSWVTQYF.

The rearrangement uses TRBV6-1 and TRBJ1-2; maybe TRBD1 (6 bases). The CDR3 runs 15 residues. Deletions cut 6 bases from V and 8 bases from J, with 22 bases between. Germline V gene lookup returns CDR1 MNHNS and CDR2 SASEGT. DNA of the CDR3: TGTGCCAGCAGCAAGAAAGGGGGGCCGGGGTACGGCTACACCTTC. It translates to CASSKKGGPGYGYTF.

The V gene is TRBV3-1, the J gene TRBJ2-7, with 9 positions matching TRBD1. The CDR3 loop spans 15 amino acids. Germline V gene data show CDR1 as LGHDT and CDR2 as YNNKEL (reference sequence). V lost 4 bases, J lost 6 bases, and 10 bases stayed unmatched. CDR3 sequence (DNA): TGTGCCAGCAGCCTACGGATTGGGGACAGGGTCGAGCAGTACTTC. This codes for CASSLRIGDRVEQYF.